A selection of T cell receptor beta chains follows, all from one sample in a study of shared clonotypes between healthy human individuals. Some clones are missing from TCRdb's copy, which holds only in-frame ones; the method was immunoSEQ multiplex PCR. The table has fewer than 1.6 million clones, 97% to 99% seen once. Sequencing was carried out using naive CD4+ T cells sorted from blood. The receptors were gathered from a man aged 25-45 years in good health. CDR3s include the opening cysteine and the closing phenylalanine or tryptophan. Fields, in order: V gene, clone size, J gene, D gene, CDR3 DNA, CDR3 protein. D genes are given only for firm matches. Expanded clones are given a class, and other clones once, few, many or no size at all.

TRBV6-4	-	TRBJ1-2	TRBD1	TGTGCCAGCAGTGACACCGGGACAGGGGGCGGTGGCTACACCTTC	CASSDTGTGGGGYTF
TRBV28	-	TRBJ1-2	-	TGTGCCAGCAGTTTAGTCAACTATGGCTACACCTTC	CASSLVNYGYTF
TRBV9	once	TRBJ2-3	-	TGTGCCAGCAGCGTAGACTCCTCCGGGTCGTCGGATACGCAGTATTTT	CASSVDSSGSSDTQYF
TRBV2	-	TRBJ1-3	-	TGTGCCAGCAGTGCGGAAGCTGGAAACACCATATATTTT	CASSAEAGNTIYF
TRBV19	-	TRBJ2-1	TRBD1	TGTGCCAGTAGCAGGACAGGGGGCTCTTACAATGAGCAGTTCTTC	CASSRTGGSYNEQFF
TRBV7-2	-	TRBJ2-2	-	TGTGCCCGCCAGGGGTGCCAGAACACCGGGGAGCTGTTTTTT	CARQGCQNTGELFF
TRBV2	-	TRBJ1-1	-	TGTGCCAGCAGTGAAGATACGGGTTTCGGCCGAGCTTTCTTT	CASSEDTGFGRAFF
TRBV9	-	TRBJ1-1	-	TGTGCCAGCAGCGCCAACAGGGTTGGAACTGAAGCTTTCTTT	CASSANRVGTEAFF
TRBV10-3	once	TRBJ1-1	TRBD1	TGTGCCATCAGCGGACAGGGCTTAAGCACTGAAGCTTTCTTT	CAISGQGLSTEAFF
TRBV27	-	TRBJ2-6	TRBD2	TGTGCCAGCAGTTTTCGGGGGGTTTGGGGCTCTGGGGCCAACGTCCTGACTTTC	CASSFRGVWGSGANVLTF
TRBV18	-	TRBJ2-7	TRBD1	TGTGCCAGCTCACGGCAGGGACAGGGCTTCTATTACGAGCAGTACTTC	CASSRQGQGFYYEQYF
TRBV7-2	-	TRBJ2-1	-	TGTGCCAGCAGCTTACAACAGGGCTCCTACAATGAGCAGTTCTTC	CASSLQQGSYNEQFF
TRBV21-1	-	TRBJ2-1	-	TGTGCCACCCTGAGTAGGACAGGGCCGGTCTACAATGAGCAGTTCTTC	CATLSRTGPVYNEQFF
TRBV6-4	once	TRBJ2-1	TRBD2	TGTGCCAGCAGTTCCAGCGGGAGCTCCTACAATGAGCAGTTCTTC	CASSSSGSSYNEQFF
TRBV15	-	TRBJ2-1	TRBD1	TGTGCCACCAGCAGAGCTGGGACAGGCGGCAATGAGCAGTTCTTC	CATSRAGTGGNEQFF
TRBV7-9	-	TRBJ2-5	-	TGTGCCAGCAGCTGGTTAGAGTACCAAGAGACCCAGTACTTC	CASSWLEYQETQYF
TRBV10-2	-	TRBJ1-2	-	TGCGCCAGCAGGGAGACGAGTATCTATGGCTACACCTTC	CASRETSIYGYTF
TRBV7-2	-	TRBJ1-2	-	TGTGCCAGCAGCTTAGATCTTACGATCTATGGCTACACCTTC	CASSLDLTIYGYTF
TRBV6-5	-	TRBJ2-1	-	TGTGCCAGCAGTCCCCCACGGGGGAGGGAGCAGTTCTTC	CASSPPRGREQFF
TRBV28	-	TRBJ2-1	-	TGTGCCAGCAGTTTGCCGGACTCCTACAATGAGCAGTTCTTC	CASSLPDSYNEQFF
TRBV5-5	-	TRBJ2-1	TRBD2	TGTGCCAGCAGCTCCCCGGGCGGGAGTTCCTACAATGAGCAGTTCTTC	CASSSPGGSSYNEQFF
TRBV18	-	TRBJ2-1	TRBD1	TGTGCCAGCTCACCACCCTCCGGGACAGGGTCGGGGGTCCAGTTCTTC	CASSPPSGTGSGVQFF
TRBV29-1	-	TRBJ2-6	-	TGCAGCGCTGGTGGCTCTGGGGCCAACGTCCTGACTTTC	CSAGGSGANVLTF
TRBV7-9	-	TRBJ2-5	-	TGTGCCAGCAGCCAGGCGGGGGCGCGGCAAGAGACCCAGTACTTC	CASSQAGARQETQYF